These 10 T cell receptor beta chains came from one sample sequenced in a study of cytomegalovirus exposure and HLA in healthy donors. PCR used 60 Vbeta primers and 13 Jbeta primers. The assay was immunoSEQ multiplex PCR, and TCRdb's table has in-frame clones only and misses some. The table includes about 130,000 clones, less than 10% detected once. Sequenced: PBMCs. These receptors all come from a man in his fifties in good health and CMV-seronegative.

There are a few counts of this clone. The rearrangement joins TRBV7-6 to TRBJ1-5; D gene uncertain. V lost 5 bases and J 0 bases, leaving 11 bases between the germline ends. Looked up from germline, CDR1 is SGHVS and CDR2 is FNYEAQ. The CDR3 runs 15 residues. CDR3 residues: CASSPFSGSNQPQHF. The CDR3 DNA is TGTGCCAGCAGCCCGTTTAGCGGTAGCAATCAGCCCCAGCATTTT. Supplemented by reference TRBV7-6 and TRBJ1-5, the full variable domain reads GAGVSQSPRYKVTKRGQDVALRCDPISGHVSLYWYRQALGQGPEFLTYFNYEAQQDKSGLPNDRFSAERPEGSISTLTIQRTEQRDSAMYRCASSPFSGSNQPQHFGDGTRLSIL.

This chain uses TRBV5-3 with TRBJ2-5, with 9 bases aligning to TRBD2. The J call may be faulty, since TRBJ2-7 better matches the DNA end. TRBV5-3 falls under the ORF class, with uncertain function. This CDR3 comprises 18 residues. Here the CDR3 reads CARSLAGVAGEIAYEQYF. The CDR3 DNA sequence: TGTGCCAGAAGCTTGGCGGGGGTAGCGGGAGAGATCGCCTACGAGCAGTACTTC.

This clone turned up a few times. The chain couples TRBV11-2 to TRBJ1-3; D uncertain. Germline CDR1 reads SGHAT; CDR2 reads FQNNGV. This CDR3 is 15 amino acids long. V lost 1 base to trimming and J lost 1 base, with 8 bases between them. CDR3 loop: CASSLVRQSGNTIYF. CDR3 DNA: TGTGCCAGCAGCTTAGTCAGACAATCTGGAAACACCATATATTTT.

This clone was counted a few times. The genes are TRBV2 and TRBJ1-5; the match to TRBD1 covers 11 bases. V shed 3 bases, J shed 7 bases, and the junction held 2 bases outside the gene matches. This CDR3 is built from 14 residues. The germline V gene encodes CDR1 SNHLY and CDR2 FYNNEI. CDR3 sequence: CASSDRDRGQPQHF. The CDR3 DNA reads TGTGCCAGCAGTGACCGGGACAGGGGGCAGCCCCAGCATTTT.

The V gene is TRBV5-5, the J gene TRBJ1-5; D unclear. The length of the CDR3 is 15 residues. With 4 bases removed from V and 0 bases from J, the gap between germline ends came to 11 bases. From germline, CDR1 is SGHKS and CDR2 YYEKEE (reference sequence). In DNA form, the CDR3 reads TGTGCCAGCAGCCCGGGTAGTAATAGCAATCAGCCCCAGCATTTT. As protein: CASSPGSNSNQPQHF.

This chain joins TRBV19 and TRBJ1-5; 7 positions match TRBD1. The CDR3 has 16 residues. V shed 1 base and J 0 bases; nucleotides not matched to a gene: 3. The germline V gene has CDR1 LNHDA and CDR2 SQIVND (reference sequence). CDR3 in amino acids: CASSIGGQNSNQPQHF. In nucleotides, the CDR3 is TGTGCCAGTAGTATAGGGGGACAGAATAGCAATCAGCCCCAGCATTTT.

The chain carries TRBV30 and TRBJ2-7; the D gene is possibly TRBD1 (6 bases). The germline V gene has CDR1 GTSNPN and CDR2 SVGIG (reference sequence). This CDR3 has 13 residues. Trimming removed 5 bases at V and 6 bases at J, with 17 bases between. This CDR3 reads CAWYPEAGVEQYF. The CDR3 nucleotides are TGTGCCTGGTACCCCGAGGCAGGGGTCGAGCAGTACTTC.

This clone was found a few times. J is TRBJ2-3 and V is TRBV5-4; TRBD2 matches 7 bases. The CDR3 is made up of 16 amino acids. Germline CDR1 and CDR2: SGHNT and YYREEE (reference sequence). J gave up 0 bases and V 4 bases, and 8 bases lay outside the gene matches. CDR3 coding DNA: TGTGCCAGCAGCCTTCGGGACTACTCAAGCACAGATACGCAGTATTTT. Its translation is CASSLRDYSSTDTQYF. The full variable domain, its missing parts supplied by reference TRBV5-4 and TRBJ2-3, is ETGVTQSPTHLIKTRGQQVTLRCSSQSGHNTVSWYQQALGQGPQFIFQYYREEENGRGNFPPRFSGLQFPNYSSELNVNALELDDSALYLCASSLRDYSSTDTQYFGPGTRLTVL.

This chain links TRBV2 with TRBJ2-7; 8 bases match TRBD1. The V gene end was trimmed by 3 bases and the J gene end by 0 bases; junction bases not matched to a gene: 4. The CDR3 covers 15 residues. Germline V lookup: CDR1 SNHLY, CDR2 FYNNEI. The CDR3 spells CASSEGDRSSYEQYF. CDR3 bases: TGTGCCAGCAGTGAGGGGGACAGGAGCTCCTACGAGCAGTACTTC. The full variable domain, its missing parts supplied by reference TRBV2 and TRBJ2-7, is EPEVTQTPSHQVTQMGQEVILRCVPISNHLYFYWYRQILGQKVEFLVSFYNNEISEKSEIFDDQFSVERPDGSNFTLKIRSTKLEDSAMYFCASSEGDRSSYEQYFGPGTRLTVT.

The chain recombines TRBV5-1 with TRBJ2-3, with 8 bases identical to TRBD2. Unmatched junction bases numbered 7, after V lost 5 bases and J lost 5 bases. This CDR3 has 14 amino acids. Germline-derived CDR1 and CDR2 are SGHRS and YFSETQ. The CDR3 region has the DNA TGCGCCAGCAGGAACGGGGGGGCGAAAGATACGCAGTATTTT. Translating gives CASRNGGAKDTQYF.